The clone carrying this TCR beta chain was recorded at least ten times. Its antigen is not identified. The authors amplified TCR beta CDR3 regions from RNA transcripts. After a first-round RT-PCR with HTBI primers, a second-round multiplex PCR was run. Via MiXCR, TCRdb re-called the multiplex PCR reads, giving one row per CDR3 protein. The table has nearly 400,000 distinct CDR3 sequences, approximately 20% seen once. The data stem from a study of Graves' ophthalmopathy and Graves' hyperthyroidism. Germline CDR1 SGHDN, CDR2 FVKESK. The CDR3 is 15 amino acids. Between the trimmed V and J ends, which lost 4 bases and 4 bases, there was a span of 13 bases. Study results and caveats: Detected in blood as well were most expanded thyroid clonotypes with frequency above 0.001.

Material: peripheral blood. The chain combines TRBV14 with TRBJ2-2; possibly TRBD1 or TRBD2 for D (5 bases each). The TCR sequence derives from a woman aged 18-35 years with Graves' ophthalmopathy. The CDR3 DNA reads TGTGCCAGCAGCCGATGGGACCGGAGCACCGGGGAGCTGTTTTTT. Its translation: CASSRWDRSTGELFF.